This entry lists 26 T cell receptor beta chains sequenced from one sample in a study of shared clonotypes between healthy human individuals. CD45RO-negative CD8 cells positively selected for CCR7 made up the naive population, which excluded terminally differentiated effector memory CD45RA+ cells. Profiling relied on immunoSEQ multiplex PCR, and the TCRdb table lists in-frame clones only, not all of them. This repertoire shows 560,000 or so clones, approximately 96% found once; its top ten account for approximately 0.1%. The specimen sequenced was naive CD8+ T cells sorted from blood. These receptors came from a woman in her thirties in good health.

The chain employs TRBV27 and TRBJ2-7; D may be TRBD2 (6 bases). V lost 2 bases and J 7 bases, leaving 12 bases between the germline ends. The CDR3 runs to 13 residues. Germline values: CDR1 MNHEY, CDR2 SMNVEV (reference sequence). The CDR3, as DNA: TGTGCCAGCAGTTTAGTACTAGCTGGTGAGCAGTACTTC. It translates to CASSLVLAGEQYF.

V usage is TRBV20-1 and J usage is TRBJ1-2, with D unresolved. This CDR3 comprises 11 residues. V lost 8 bases and J 7 bases, leaving 14 bases between the germline ends. Germline CDR1 reads DFQATT; CDR2 reads SNEGSKA (reference sequence). The CDR3 sequence: CSYRREAGYTF. The DNA of the CDR3 is TGCAGTTATCGGAGGGAGGCTGGCTACACCTTC.

This clone has a single count. The J gene is TRBJ2-7, the V gene TRBV29-1; D is possibly TRBD1 or TRBD2 (5 bases each). Trimming took 7 bases from V and 6 from J, leaving 19 bases between them. Germline-derived CDR1 and CDR2 are SQVTM and ANQGSEA. The CDR3 is 13 residues long. For the CDR3, the DNA is TGCAGCGGACGGGAACCCGGGGCCAGCGAGCAGTACTTC. Translation gives CSGREPGASEQYF.

The chain joins TRBV15 to TRBJ1-2; weak D call: TRBD1 (5 bases). V was pared by 0 bases and J by 8 bases, with 19 bases between. From germline, CDR1 is LNHNV and CDR2 YYDKDF (reference sequence). CDR3 length: 16 amino acids. DNA for the CDR3: TGTGCCACCAGCAGAGATCGCGGGGCGGCAGCCGGCGGCTACACCTTC. As protein: CATSRDRGAAAGGYTF.

The rearrangement joins TRBV28 to TRBJ2-3; D ambiguous. This CDR3 has 13 amino acids. The germline V and J ends were trimmed by 9 bases and 3 bases, with 13 bases remaining between them. Germline V gene lookup returns CDR1 MDHEN and CDR2 SYDVKM. The CDR3 nucleotides read TGTGCCAGTTGTTTCCTAACTACAGATACGCAGTATTTT. Its protein is CASCFLTTDTQYF.

The V and J genes are TRBV7-9 and TRBJ2-5, with TRBD2 matching over 16 bases. The J call may be in error: the DNA end matches TRBJ2-7 better. The CDR3 has 17 amino acids. Germline-derived CDR1 and CDR2 are SEHNR and FQNEAQ (reference sequence). For the CDR3, the DNA is TGTGCCAGCAGCTGGGGACTAGCGGGAGGGCCGACCTACGAGCAGTACTTC. This codes for CASSWGLAGGPTYEQYF.

The genes are TRBV4-1 and TRBJ2-7, with D uncertain. The CDR3 contains 14 residues. Per the germline V gene, CDR1 is MGHRA and CDR2 is YSYEKL. Trimming stripped 0 bases from V and 1 base from J, with 7 bases between. The CDR3 spells CASSQEPVSYEQYF. CDR3 sequence (DNA): TGCGCCAGCAGCCAAGAACCAGTTTCCTACGAGCAGTACTTC.

The genes are TRBV28 and TRBJ2-7, with D maybe TRBD2 (6 bases). Germline V CDR1 and CDR2: MDHEN, SYDVKM. There are 14 residues in the CDR3. V dropped 5 bases and J dropped 4 bases, with 15 bases sitting between them. CDR3 sequence (DNA): TGTGCCAGCAGTCCGAAAGGTGGGGGGTACGAGCAGTACTTC. Its translation is CASSPKGGGYEQYF.

This rearrangement joins TRBV7-9 to TRBJ2-7; 9 bases line up with TRBD1. The CDR3 sequence is 15 residues long. Germline CDR1 SEHNR, CDR2 FQNEAQ (reference sequence). The V gene end was trimmed by 6 bases and the J gene end by 3 bases; junction bases not matched to a gene: 9. The CDR3 region has the DNA TGTGCCAGCAGTTACTCGACAGGGGGTATCTACGAGCAGTACTTC. This encodes CASSYSTGGIYEQYF.

The J gene is TRBJ2-2, the V gene TRBV27; TRBD1 matches 9 bases. Germline CDR1 is MNHEY and CDR2 is SMNVEV (reference sequence). The ends lost 7 bases at V and 6 bases at J; junction bases unmatched: 9. This CDR3 contains 15 residues. This CDR3 reads CASTPGTGLSGELFF. The CDR3 nucleotides are TGTGCCAGCACCCCCGGGACAGGGCTCTCCGGGGAGCTGTTTTTT.

This clone was observed once. V usage is TRBV4-2 and J usage is TRBJ1-6; D gene unclear. V dropped 0 bases and J dropped 8 bases, with 8 bases sitting between them. Per the germline V gene, CDR1 is LGHNA and CDR2 is YNFKEQ. This CDR3 is built from 14 residues. This chain's CDR3 is CASSQDFGDSPLHF. The CDR3 DNA reads TGTGCCAGCAGCCAAGATTTCGGGGATTCACCCCTCCACTTT.

The chain is built from TRBV2 and TRBJ1-2; TRBD1 agrees at 9 bases. V lost 8 bases, J lost 5 bases, and 9 bases stayed unmatched. CDR3 length equals 14 residues. CDR1 is SNHLY and CDR2 is FYNNEI in the germline V gene. The CDR3 DNA reads TGTGCCAGCTGGGACAGGGAGGGAGAGTATGGCTACACCTTC. Translating gives CASWDREGEYGYTF. The whole variable domain, remainder taken from reference TRBV2 and TRBJ1-2, is EPEVTQTPSHQVTQMGQEVILRCVPISNHLYFYWYRQILGQKVEFLVSFYNNEISEKSEIFDDQFSVERPDGSNFTLKIRSTKLEDSAMYFCASWDREGEYGYTFGSGTRLTVV.

Remarks on this clone: This sample also contains other DNA sequences that code for the same CDR3. V usage is TRBV28 and J usage is TRBJ2-5; D call uncertain. Gene TRBJ2-7 matches the end of the DNA better, so the J call may be wrong. The germline CDR1 and CDR2 sequences are MDHEN and SYDVKM. The CDR3 has 10 amino acids. The CDR3 region is CASSTYEQYF. DNA of the CDR3: TGTGCCAGCAGTACGTACGAGCAGTACTTC.

The chain has TRBV6-6 and TRBJ1-5; D is undetermined. The CDR3 sequence is 13 residues long. Trimming pared 4 bases from V and 0 bases from J, leaving 4 bases between. Germline assignment: CDR1 MNHNY and CDR2 SVGAGI (reference sequence). Written as DNA, the CDR3 is TGTGCCAGCAGTTGGGATAGCAATCAGCCCCAGCATTTT. Protein: CASSWDSNQPQHF.

The V call is TRBV2, the J call TRBJ1-1; TRBD1 agrees at 8 bases. CDR3 length: 15 amino acids. The trim removed 2 bases at V and 3 bases at J, leaving 5 bases unmatched. The V gene's germline CDR1 is SNHLY and CDR2 FYNNEI. The CDR3: CASSEYGRGHTEAFF. In DNA form, the CDR3 reads TGTGCCAGCAGTGAATATGGCAGGGGGCACACTGAAGCTTTCTTT.

V usage is TRBV9 and J usage is TRBJ2-7; TRBD2 might be the D (5 bases). CDR1 is SGDLS, CDR2 YYNGEE, per germline. The CDR3 is 15 residues long. With 4 bases removed from V and 4 bases from J, the gap between germline ends came to 18 bases. The CDR3 protein is CASSPGEGESYEQYF. The CDR3 nucleotides are TGTGCCAGCAGCCCAGGAGAGGGCGAGAGTTACGAGCAGTACTTC.

This chain connects TRBV19 to TRBJ1-1; D is perhaps TRBD1 (5 bases). V was clipped by 6 bases and J by 1 base, with 15 bases between them. CDR3 length: 15 residues. Germline CDR1 reads LNHDA; CDR2 reads SQIVND (reference sequence). CDR3: CASSWGVGTNTEAFF. In nucleotides, the CDR3 is TGTGCCAGTAGCTGGGGGGTAGGGACGAACACTGAAGCTTTCTTT.

V gene TRBV30 combines with J gene TRBJ2-2; the match to TRBD1 covers 7 bases. V dropped 3 bases and J dropped 2; count of bases not matched to a gene: 6. Germline loops: CDR1 GTSNPN, CDR2 SVGIG (reference sequence). CDR3 length: 15 residues. The CDR3 protein is CAWRGTVFNTGELFF. CDR3 sequence (DNA): TGTGCCTGGAGGGGGACAGTTTTTAACACCGGGGAGCTGTTTTTT.

The chain is built from TRBV29-1 and TRBJ2-1; 7 bases agree with TRBD1. The CDR3 consists of 15 residues. V shed 4 bases, J shed 7 bases, and the junction held 13 bases outside the gene matches. Germline V gene data show CDR1 as SQVTM and CDR2 as ANQGSEA. In DNA form, the CDR3 reads TGCAGCGTTGCGCAGGGGGTAGTGGATGGGAATGAGCAGTTCTTC. Its translation is CSVAQGVVDGNEQFF.

The V gene is TRBV5-1, the J gene TRBJ2-1; TRBD1 agrees at 11 bases. Germline lookup yields CDR1 SGHRS and CDR2 YFSETQ. Trimming cost V 7 bases and J 8 bases; bases outside gene matches: 8. This CDR3 is built from 14 residues. CDR3: CASLGQGAQYEQFF. The CDR3 nucleotides are TGCGCCAGCCTCGGACAGGGGGCGCAATATGAGCAGTTCTTC. The whole variable domain, remainder taken from reference TRBV5-1 and TRBJ2-1, is KAGVTQTPRYLIKTRGQQVTLSCSPISGHRSVSWYQQTPGQGLQFLFEYFSETQRNKGNFPGRFSGRQFSNSRSEMNVSTLELGDSALYLCASLGQGAQYEQFFGPGTRLTVL.

The chain uses TRBV27 and TRBJ1-2, with a tentative D call TRBD1 (6 bases). Germline V lookup: CDR1 MNHEY, CDR2 SMNVEV (reference sequence). The CDR3 runs to 16 residues. Trimming removed 6 bases from V and 2 bases from J, with 19 bases in between. The CDR3 loop reads CASSSTTNRVNYGYTF. DNA of the CDR3: TGTGCCAGCAGCAGTACTACGAACAGGGTGAACTATGGCTACACCTTC.

This chain uses TRBV28 with TRBJ2-7; tentatively, D is TRBD1 (6 bases). Germline V gives CDR1 MDHEN, CDR2 SYDVKM. The CDR3 sequence is 14 residues long. The ends were cut back, 6 bases at V and 2 bases at J, with 14 bases in the middle. The CDR3 DNA reads TGTGCCAGCAGCTGGAACGGGGACACCTACGAGCAGTACTTC. Translated: CASSWNGDTYEQYF.

CDR3 nucleotide sequence: TGTGCCAGCAGACAGAGCGGGAGGAGCTCCTACGAGCAGTACTTC. It codes for CASRQSGRSSYEQYF. V is TRBV28 and J is TRBJ2-7; 9 positions agree with TRBD2. This CDR3 has 15 amino acids. V was pared by 6 bases and J by 0 bases, with 6 bases of the junction left unmatched. From germline, CDR1 is MDHEN and CDR2 SYDVKM.

In this sample, this clone turned up once. CDR3 sequence reads: CASSIFTGDQPQHF. The CDR3 bases are TGTGCCAGTAGTATTTTTACAGGGGATCAGCCCCAGCATTTT. This rearrangement joins TRBV19 to TRBJ1-5, with 7 bases lining up with TRBD1. Germline assignment: CDR1 LNHDA and CDR2 SQIVND (reference sequence). The CDR3 is 14 residues long. V shed 3 bases and J 5 bases; nucleotides not matched to a gene: 4.

The gene calls are TRBV27 and TRBJ2-2, with D tentatively TRBD1 (6 bases). Trimming took 5 bases from V and 0 from J, leaving 13 bases between them. Germline CDR1 and CDR2: MNHEY and SMNVEV (reference sequence). The length of the CDR3 is 16 residues. The chain's CDR3 is CASSPPGGANTGELFF. DNA of the CDR3: TGTGCCAGCAGTCCCCCTGGGGGCGCGAACACCGGGGAGCTGTTTTTT.

This rearrangement joins TRBV29-1 to TRBJ1-5; no clear D. The germline CDR1 and CDR2 sequences are SQVTM and ANQGSEA. The CDR3 runs 14 residues. V dropped 8 bases and J dropped 0 bases, with 14 bases sitting between them. Written as DNA, the CDR3 is TGCAGCTGCCTGACGCAAGATAGCAATCAGCCCCAGCATTTT. It specifies CSCLTQDSNQPQHF.